This TCR beta chain is drawn from a study of blood T cell repertoires in COVID-19. The wider study: Samples of COVID-19 (acute and convalescent) were obtained from the United States, Italy and Spain. T cells, B-cell-depleted T cells, or PBMCs supplied cDNA or gDNA.

Authors' data handling: Using reference gene primer amplification, nucleated cell counts were estimated. This table comes from immunoSEQ multiplex PCR, and its TCRdb copy is limited to in-frame clones, with some not included. The V and J calls and the clone size are those of that table, but D and trimming were determined from the DNA. The table includes tens of thousands of clones, roughly 80% detected once. The CDR3 runs 15 residues. Looked up from germline, CDR1 is SGHNT and CDR2 is YENEEA. Trimming cost V 5 bases and J 3 bases, with 14 bases left between them. Patients from Seattle were sampled longitudinally, starting during active infection.

The rearrangement links TRBV11-3 to TRBJ1-3; D unclear. The sample taken for sequencing was peripheral blood. This receptor was identified in a man in his sixties or seventies with COVID-19, enrolled during active disease. CDR3 residues: CASSPSSGLGNTIYF. In nucleotides, the CDR3 is TGTGCCAGCAGCCCATCGAGCGGCCTTGGAAACACCATATATTTT.